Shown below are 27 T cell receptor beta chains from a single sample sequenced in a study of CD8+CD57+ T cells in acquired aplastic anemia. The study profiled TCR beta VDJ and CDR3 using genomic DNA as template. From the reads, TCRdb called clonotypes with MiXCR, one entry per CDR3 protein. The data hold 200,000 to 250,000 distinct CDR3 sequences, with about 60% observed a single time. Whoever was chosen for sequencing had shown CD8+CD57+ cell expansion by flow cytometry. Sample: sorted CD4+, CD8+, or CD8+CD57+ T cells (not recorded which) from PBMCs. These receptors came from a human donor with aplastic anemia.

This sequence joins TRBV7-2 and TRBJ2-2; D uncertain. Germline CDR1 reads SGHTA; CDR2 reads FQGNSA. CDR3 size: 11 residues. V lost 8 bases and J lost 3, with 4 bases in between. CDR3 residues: CASLHTGELFF. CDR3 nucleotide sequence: TGTGCCAGCTTGCACACCGGGGAGCTGTTTTTT.

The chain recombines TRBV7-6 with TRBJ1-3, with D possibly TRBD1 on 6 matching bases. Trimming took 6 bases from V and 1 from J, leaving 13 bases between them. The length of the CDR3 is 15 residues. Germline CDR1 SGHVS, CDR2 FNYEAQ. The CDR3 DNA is TGTGCCAGCAGTCGTAGACAGGCGTCTGGAAACACCATATATTTT. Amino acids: CASSRRQASGNTIYF.

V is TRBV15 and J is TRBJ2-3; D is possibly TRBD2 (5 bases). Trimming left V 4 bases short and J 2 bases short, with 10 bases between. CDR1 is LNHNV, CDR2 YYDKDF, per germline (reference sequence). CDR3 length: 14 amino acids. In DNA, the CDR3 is TGTGCCACCAGCACACCCCGGGACACAGATACGCAGTATTTT. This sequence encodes CATSTPRDTDTQYF.

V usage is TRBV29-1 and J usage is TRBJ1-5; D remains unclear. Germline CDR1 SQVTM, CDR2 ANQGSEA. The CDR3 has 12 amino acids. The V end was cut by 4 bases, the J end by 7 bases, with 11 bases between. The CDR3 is CSVGSGNQPQHF. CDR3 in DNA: TGCAGCGTTGGATCCGGTAACCAGCCCCAGCATTTT. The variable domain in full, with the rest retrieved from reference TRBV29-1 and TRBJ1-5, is SAVISQKPSRDICQRGTSLTIQCQVDSQVTMMFWYRQQPGQSLTLIATANQGSEATYESGFVIDKFPISRPNLTFSTLTVSNMSPEDSSIYLCSVGSGNQPQHFGDGTRLSIL.

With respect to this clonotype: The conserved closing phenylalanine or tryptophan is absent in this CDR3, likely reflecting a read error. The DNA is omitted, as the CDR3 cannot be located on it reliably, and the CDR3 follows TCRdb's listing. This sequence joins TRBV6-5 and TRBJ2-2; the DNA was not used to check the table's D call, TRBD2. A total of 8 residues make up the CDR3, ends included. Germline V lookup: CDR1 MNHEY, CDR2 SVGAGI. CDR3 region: CASSLGEV.

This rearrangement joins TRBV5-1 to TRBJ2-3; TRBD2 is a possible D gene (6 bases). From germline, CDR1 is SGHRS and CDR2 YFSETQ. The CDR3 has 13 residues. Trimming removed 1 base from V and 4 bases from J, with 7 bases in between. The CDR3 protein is CASSLTGADTQYF. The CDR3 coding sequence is TGCGCCAGCAGCTTGACGGGGGCAGATACGCAGTATTTT. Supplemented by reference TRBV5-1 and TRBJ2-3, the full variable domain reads KAGVTQTPRYLIKTRGQQVTLSCSPISGHRSVSWYQQTPGQGLQFLFEYFSETQRNKGNFPGRFSGRQFSNSRSEMNVSTLELGDSALYLCASSLTGADTQYFGPGTRLTVL.

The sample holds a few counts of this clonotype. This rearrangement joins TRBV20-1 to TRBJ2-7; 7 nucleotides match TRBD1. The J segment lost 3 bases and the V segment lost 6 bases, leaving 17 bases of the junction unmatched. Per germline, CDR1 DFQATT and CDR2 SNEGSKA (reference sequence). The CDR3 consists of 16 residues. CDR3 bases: TGCAGTGCCCCGCCTCGAACGGGACAGAACTTCTACGAGCAGTACTTC. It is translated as CSAPPRTGQNFYEQYF.

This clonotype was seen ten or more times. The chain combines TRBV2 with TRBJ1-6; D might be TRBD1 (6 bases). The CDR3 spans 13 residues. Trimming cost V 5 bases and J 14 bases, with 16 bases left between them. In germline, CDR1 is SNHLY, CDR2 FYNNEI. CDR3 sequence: CASSRDNPKALHF. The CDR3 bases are TGTGCCAGCAGTCGGGACAACCCAAAGGCCCTCCACTTT.

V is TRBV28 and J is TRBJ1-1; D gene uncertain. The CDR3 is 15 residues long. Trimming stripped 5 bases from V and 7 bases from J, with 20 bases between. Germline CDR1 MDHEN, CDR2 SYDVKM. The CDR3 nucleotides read TGTGCCAGCAGTCGTGGACGGGATTTACTGCATGAAGCTTTCTTT. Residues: CASSRGRDLLHEAFF. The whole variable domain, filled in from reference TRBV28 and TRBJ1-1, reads DVKVTQSSRYLVKRTGEKVFLECVQDMDHENMFWYRQDPGLGLRLIYFSYDVKMKEKGDIPEGYSVSREKKERFSLILESASTNQTSMYLCASSRGRDLLHEAFFGQGTRLTVV.

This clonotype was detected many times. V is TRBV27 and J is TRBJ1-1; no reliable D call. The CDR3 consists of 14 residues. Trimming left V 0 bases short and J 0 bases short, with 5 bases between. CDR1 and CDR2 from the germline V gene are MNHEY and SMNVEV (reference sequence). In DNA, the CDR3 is TGTGCCAGCAGTTTATCAGAGATGAACACTGAAGCTTTCTTT. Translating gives CASSLSEMNTEAFF.

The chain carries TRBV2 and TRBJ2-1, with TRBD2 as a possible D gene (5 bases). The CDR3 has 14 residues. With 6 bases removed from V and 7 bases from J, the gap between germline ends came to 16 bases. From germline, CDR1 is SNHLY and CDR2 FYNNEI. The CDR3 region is CASSLGQTGNEQFF. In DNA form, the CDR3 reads TGTGCCAGCAGCCTGGGCCAAACGGGGAATGAGCAGTTCTTC.

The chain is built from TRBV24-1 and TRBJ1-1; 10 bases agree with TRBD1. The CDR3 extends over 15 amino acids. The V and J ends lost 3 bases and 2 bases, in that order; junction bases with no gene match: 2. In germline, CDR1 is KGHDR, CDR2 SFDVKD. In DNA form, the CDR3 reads TGTGCCACCAGTGATCGGACAGGGGGAAACACTGAAGCTTTCTTT. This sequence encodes CATSDRTGGNTEAFF.

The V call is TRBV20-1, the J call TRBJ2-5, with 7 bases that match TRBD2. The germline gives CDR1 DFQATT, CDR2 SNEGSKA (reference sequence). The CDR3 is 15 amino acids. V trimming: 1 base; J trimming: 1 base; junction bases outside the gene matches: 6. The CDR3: CSARVWRGIQETQYF. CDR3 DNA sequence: TGCAGTGCTAGAGTCTGGCGGGGGATCCAAGAGACCCAGTACTTC.

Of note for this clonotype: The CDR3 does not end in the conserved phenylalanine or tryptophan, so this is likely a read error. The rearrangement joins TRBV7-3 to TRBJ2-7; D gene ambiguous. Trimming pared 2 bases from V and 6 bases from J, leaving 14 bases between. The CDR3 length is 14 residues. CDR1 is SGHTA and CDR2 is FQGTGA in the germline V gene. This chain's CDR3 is CASSLSLLSGEQYS. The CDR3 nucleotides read TGTGCCAGCAGCTTATCCTTATTGTCGGGCGAGCAGTACTCC.

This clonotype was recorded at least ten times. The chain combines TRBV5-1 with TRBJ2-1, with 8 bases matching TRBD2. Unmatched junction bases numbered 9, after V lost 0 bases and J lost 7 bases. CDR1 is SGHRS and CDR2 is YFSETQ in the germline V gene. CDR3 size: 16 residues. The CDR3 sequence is CASSLASGGNINEQFF. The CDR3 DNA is TGCGCCAGCAGCTTGGCCAGCGGGGGTAACATTAATGAGCAGTTCTTC.

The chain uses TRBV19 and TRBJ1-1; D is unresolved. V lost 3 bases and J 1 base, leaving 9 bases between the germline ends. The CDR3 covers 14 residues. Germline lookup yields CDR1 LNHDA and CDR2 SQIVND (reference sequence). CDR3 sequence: CASSMVPGNTEAFF. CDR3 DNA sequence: TGTGCCAGTAGTATGGTCCCCGGGAACACTGAAGCTTTCTTT.

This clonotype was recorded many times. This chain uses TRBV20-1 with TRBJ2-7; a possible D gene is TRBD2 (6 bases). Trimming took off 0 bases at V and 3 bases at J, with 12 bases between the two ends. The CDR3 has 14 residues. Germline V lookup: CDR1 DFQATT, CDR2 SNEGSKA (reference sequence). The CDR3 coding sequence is TGCAGTGCTAGAGAAGGAGGGGCTTTCTACGAGCAGTACTTC. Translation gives CSAREGGAFYEQYF.

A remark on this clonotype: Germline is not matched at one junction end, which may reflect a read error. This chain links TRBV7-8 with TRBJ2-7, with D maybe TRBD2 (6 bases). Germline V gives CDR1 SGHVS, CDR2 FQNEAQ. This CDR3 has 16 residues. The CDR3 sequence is CASSLEGRPSSYGQYF. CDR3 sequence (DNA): TGTGCCAGCAGCTTAGAGGGGAGGCCTTCCTCCTACGGGCAGTACTTC.

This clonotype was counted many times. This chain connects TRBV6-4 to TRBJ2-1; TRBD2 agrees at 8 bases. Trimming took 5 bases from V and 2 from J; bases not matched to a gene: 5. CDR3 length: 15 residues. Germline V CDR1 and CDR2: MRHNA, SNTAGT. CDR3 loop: CASSNRGGTYNEQFF. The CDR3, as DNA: TGTGCCAGCAGTAACCGGGGGGGCACCTACAATGAGCAGTTCTTC.

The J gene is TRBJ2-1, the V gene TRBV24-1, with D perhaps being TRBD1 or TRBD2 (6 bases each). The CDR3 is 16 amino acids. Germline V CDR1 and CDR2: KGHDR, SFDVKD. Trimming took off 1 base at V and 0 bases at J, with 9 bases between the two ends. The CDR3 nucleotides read TGTGCCACCAGTGATTTTGGAGGGGGCTCCTACAATGAGCAGTTCTTC. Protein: CATSDFGGGSYNEQFF.

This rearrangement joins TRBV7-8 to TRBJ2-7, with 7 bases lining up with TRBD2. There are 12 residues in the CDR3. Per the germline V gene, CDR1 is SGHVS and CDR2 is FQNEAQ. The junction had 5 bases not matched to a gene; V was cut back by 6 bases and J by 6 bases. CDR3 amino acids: CASSPGRAEQYF. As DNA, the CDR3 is TGTGCCAGCAGTCCTGGGAGGGCCGAGCAGTACTTC.

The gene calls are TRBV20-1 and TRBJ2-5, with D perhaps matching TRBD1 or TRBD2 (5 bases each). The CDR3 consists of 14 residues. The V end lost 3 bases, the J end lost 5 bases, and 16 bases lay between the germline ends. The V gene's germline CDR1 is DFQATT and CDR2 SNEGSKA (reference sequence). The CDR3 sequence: CSASPQRGRETQYF. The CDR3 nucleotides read TGCAGTGCTAGCCCACAGAGGGGAAGGGAGACCCAGTACTTC.

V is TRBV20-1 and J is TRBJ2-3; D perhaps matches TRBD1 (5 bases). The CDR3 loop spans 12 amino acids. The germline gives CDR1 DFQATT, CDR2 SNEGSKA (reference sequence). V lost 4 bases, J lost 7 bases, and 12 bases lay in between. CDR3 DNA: TGCAGTGCTACCCAGCAGGGAAATACGCAGTATTTT. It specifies CSATQQGNTQYF.

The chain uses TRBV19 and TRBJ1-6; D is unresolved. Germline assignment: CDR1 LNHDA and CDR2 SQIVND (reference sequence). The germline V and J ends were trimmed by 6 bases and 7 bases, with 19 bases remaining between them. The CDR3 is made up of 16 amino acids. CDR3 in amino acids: CASRWQDYDLNSPLHF. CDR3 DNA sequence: TGTGCCAGTAGGTGGCAGGACTACGATTTGAATTCACCCCTCCACTTT.

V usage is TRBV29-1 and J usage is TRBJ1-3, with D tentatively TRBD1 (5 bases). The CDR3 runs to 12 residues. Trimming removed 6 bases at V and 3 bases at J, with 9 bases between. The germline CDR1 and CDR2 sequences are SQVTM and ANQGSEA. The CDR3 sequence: CSVGESGNTIYF. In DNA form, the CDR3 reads TGCAGCGTAGGGGAGAGTGGAAACACCATATATTTT. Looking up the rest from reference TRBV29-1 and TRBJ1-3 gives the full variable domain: SAVISQKPSRDICQRGTSLTIQCQVDSQVTMMFWYRQQPGQSLTLIATANQGSEATYESGFVIDKFPISRPNLTFSTLTVSNMSPEDSSIYLCSVGESGNTIYFGEGSWLTVV.

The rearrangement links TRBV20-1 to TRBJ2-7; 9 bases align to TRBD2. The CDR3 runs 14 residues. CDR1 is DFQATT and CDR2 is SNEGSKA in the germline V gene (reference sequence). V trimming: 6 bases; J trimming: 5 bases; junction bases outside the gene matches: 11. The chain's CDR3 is CSACFASGANEQYF. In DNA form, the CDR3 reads TGCAGTGCATGCTTTGCTAGCGGGGCAAACGAGCAGTACTTC.

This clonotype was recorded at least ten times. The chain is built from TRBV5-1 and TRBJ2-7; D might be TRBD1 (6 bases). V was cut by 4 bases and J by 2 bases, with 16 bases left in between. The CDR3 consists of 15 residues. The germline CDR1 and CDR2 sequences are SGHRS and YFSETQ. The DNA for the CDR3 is TGCGCCAGCAGCCCGGGACACCCAGAGACCTACGAGCAGTACTTC. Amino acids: CASSPGHPETYEQYF.